Sequencing of this T cell receptor beta chain was carried out in a study of blood T cell repertoires in COVID-19. For the study at large: Acute and convalescent COVID-19 specimens originated in the United States, Italy and Spain.

This clone was seen only once. Sequencing used immunoSEQ multiplex PCR; TCRdb keeps in-frame clones, though not all of them. The table lists around 100,000 clones, around 83% of them singletons, with less than 8% in the top ten. This clonotype was obtained from a man between 70 and 80 years old with acute or convalescent COVID-19. The sample comprised peripheral blood.

The CDR3, as DNA: TGTGCCAGCAGTTTAGAACAGGGGAGCGGCTACACCTTC. This encodes CASSLEQGSGYTF. The chain uses TRBV12-3 or TRBV12-4 and TRBJ1-2; 7 bases fit TRBD1. There are 13 residues in the CDR3. With V trimmed by 1 base and J by 8 bases, 4 bases remained unmatched.